Listed below are T cell receptor beta chains from one sample, sequenced in a study of neoadjuvant anti-PD-1 for oral cavity cancer. This table comes from immunoSEQ multiplex PCR, and its TCRdb copy is limited to in-frame clones, with some not included. The table has fewer than 20,000 clones, 55% to 75% seen once; the top ten hold about 2.4%. The specimen comprised PBMCs, sampled before nivolumab (anti-PD-1) treatment. The receptors derive from a person aged 35-79 years with oral cavity squamous cell carcinoma. Each CDR3 is given with its conserved first and last residue. The D gene is left open where the match is weak. Clone size is not always given. Where it is, it says once, few, many or a class for expanded clones.

>16|TRBJ2-1|.|TRBV5-4|.
CASSPVIGSGAYEQFF
TGTGCCAGCAGCCCCGTTATCGGTTCGGGAGCGTATGAGCAGTTCTTC
>13|TRBJ1-2|.|TRBV10-3|few
CAISGQQLYGYTF
TGTGCCATCAGTGGGCAGCAGCTTTATGGCTACACCTTC
>14|TRBJ1-1|.|TRBV7-9|few
CASSPNWGLVEAFF
TGTGCCAGCAGCCCAAACTGGGGACTGGTTGAAGCTTTCTTT
>15|TRBJ2-7|.|TRBV4-2|.
CASSPGGSYIYEQYF
TGTGCCAGCAGTCCAGGGGGGAGCTATATCTACGAGCAGTACTTC
>15|TRBJ1-1|.|TRBV28|few
CASSSLGVMNTEAFF
TGTGCCAGCAGTTCCCTCGGGGTAATGAACACTGAAGCTTTCTTT
>14|TRBJ2-4|TRBD2|TRBV7-3|.
CASSLSGSQNIQYF
TGTGCCAGCAGCTTGAGCGGGAGCCAAAACATTCAGTACTTC
>16|TRBJ2-3|TRBD1|TRBV5-6|once
CASSLRTGVSADTQYF
TGTGCCAGCAGCTTGCGGACAGGGGTGAGCGCAGATACGCAGTATTTT
>14|TRBJ2-5|.|TRBV28|.
CASSSPWEKETQYF
TGTGCCAGCAGTTCCCCCTGGGAAAAAGAGACCCAGTACTTC
>10|TRBJ1-2|.|TRBV28|few
CASSGNSYTF
TGTGCCAGCAGTGGGAATTCCTACACCTTC
>15|TRBJ1-2|.|TRBV28|.
CASTQISSVREGYTF
TGTGCCAGCACCCAAATCTCGTCAGTCAGGGAGGGCTACACCTTC
>15|TRBJ1-2|.|TRBV19|.
CASSIGGLSIYGYTF
TGTGCCAGTAGTATAGGGGGCCTCTCGATCTATGGCTACACCTTC
>14|TRBJ2-7|.|TRBV7-2|once
CASSTPYVTYEQYF
TGTGCCAGCAGCACTCCATATGTTACCTACGAGCAGTACTTC
>17|TRBJ2-3|TRBD2|TRBV5-4|.
CASSSGLAGGWADTQYF
TGTGCCAGCAGCTCTGGACTAGCGGGAGGTTGGGCAGATACGCAGTATTTT
>14|TRBJ2-1|.|TRBV5-1|few
CASSHDRPDSEQFF
TGCGCCAGCAGCCACGACAGGCCGGATTCGGAGCAGTTCTTC
>14|TRBJ2-3|.|TRBV4-1|.
CASSQPSERLAQYF
TGCGCCAGCAGCCAACCCAGCGAGAGGTTGGCGCAGTATTTT
>15|TRBJ2-1|TRBD2|TRBV5-4|.
CASRAGTSGGDEQFF
TGTGCCAGCAGGGCCGGGACTAGCGGAGGGGATGAGCAGTTCTTC
>14|TRBJ2-3|TRBD1|TRBV15|.
CATSSLSQGDTQYF
TGTGCCACCAGCAGCCTCTCACAGGGGGATACGCAGTATTTT
>14|TRBJ2-7|TRBD2|TRBV7-9|.
CASSLGGRVGEQYF
TGTGCCAGCAGCTTAGGAGGGAGGGTCGGCGAGCAGTACTTC
>13|TRBJ1-1|TRBD1|TRBV6-5|.
CASQTGVNTEAFF
TGTGCCAGCCAGACAGGGGTGAACACTGAAGCTTTCTTT
>15|TRBJ2-1|TRBD2|TRBV28|once
CASSPPGTSSYEQFF
TGTGCCAGCAGTCCTCCTGGGACTAGCAGCTATGAGCAGTTCTTC
>17|TRBJ1-4|.|TRBV7-8|.
CASSLFPIRSGGEKLFF
TGTGCCAGCAGCTTATTCCCGATTCGGTCTGGCGGAGAAAAACTGTTTTTT
>15|TRBJ1-5|TRBD1|TRBV5-3|few
CARRKGQYSNQPQHF
TGTGCCAGAAGAAAGGGACAGTATAGCAATCAGCCCCAGCATTTT
>16|TRBJ1-1|.|TRBV11-2|.
CASRYLRGRRGTEAFF
TGTGCCAGCAGATATCTCCGGGGGCGCAGGGGCACTGAAGCTTTCTTT
>12|TRBJ2-3|.|TRBV29-1|.
CSVEDVADTQYF
TGCAGCGTTGAAGATGTCGCAGATACGCAGTATTTT
>15|TRBJ2-1|TRBD2|TRBV5-1|.
CASSYLAGGGNEQFF
TGCGCCAGCAGCTACCTGGCGGGAGGAGGCAATGAGCAGTTCTTC
>14|TRBJ1-5|.|TRBV30|.
CAWSGMGSNQPQHF
TGTGCCTGGAGTGGCATGGGGAGCAATCAGCCCCAGCATTTT
>16|TRBJ2-4|TRBD1|TRBV25-1|.
CASSPGTGGFENIQYF
TGTGCCAGCAGCCCCGGGACAGGGGGCTTCGAAAACATTCAGTACTTC
>14|TRBJ1-5|.|TRBV15|.
CATSGSGGNQPQHF
TGTGCCACCAGCGGGAGCGGGGGCAATCAGCCCCAGCATTTT
>15|TRBJ1-1|.|TRBV13|.
CASSLEGRRNTEAFF
TGTGCCAGCAGCTTAGAAGGCAGGCGGAACACTGAAGCTTTCTTT
>15|TRBJ2-2|TRBD2|TRBV5-1|few
CASSPQTSDTGELFF
TGCGCCAGCAGCCCGCAGACTAGCGACACCGGGGAGCTGTTTTTT
>11|TRBJ2-7|.|TRBV5-4|.
CASSLRDEQYF
TGTGCCAGCAGCTTGAGGGACGAGCAGTACTTC
>18|TRBJ2-6|TRBD2|TRBV9|.
CASSVAGGRHPGANVLTF
TGTGCCAGCAGCGTAGCGGGGGGGCGCCACCCTGGGGCCAACGTCCTGACTTTC
>13|TRBJ2-5|TRBD1|TRBV5-1|once
CASSHTGDETQYF
TGCGCCAGCAGCCACACAGGGGACGAGACCCAGTACTTC
>16|TRBJ2-1|TRBD2|TRBV4-1|.
CASSHMGLAGHNEQFF
TGCGCCAGCAGCCATATGGGACTAGCGGGTCACAATGAGCAGTTCTTC
>14|TRBJ1-2|TRBD1|TRBV11-2|few
CASTRGQGGHGYTF
TGTGCCAGCACAAGGGGACAGGGCGGCCATGGCTACACCTTC
>12|TRBJ1-1|.|TRBV6-5|.
CASSLGGVGAFF
TGTGCCAGCAGCCTAGGCGGGGTCGGGGCTTTCTTT
>15|TRBJ2-1|.|TRBV9|once
CASSLTGSPYNEQFF
TGTGCCAGCAGCCTTACCGGGAGCCCCTACAATGAGCAGTTCTTC
>15|TRBJ2-5|TRBD2|TRBV28|.
CASSLGTSGEETQYF
TGTGCCAGCAGTCTCGGGACTAGCGGAGAAGAGACCCAGTACTTC
>12|TRBJ2-5|.|TRBV6-5|.
CASSYWGETQYF
TGTGCCAGCAGTTACTGGGGCGAGACCCAGTACTTC
>15|TRBJ2-4|TRBD2|TRBV5-1|.
CASRWSGGAENIQYF
TGCGCCAGCAGGTGGAGCGGGGGGGCCGAAAACATTCAGTACTTC